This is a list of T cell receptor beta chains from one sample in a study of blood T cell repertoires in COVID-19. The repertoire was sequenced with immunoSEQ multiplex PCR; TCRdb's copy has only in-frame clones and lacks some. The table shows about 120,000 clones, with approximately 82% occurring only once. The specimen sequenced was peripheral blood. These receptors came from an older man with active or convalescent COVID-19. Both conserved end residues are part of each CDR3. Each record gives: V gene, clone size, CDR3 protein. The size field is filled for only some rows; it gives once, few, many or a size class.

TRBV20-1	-	CSGGSDTEAFF
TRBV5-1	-	CASSFRGGSDEAFF
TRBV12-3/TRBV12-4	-	CASSTTRSYEQYF
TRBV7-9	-	CASTGGTEAFF
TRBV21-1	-	CASEPGGGSNTEAFF
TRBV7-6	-	CASSHLGPSNNEQFF
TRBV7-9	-	CASSPQVGEKLFF
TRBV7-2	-	CASSSSALQGAYGYTF
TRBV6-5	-	CASRPPRGVVTEAFF
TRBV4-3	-	CASSQGYRGVGTEAFF
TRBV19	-	CASSIIASGGPDTQYF
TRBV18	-	CASSPGTGFRTEAFF
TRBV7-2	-	CASSLLSSGNTIYF
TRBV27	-	CASLWGREDTEAFF
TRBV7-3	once	CASSLGRAFTDTQYF
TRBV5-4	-	CANGGGLAGSTGANVLTF
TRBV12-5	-	CASGLGRGNNIQETQYF
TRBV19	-	CARIGADLNYGYTF
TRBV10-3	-	CAISETGMAGNTIYF
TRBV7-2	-	CASSWAPEGREGLRETQYF
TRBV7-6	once	CASSLGLAGGQETQYF
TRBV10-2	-	CASSPGGNNEQFF
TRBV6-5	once	CASSSLDGTGRHGYTF
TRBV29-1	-	CSVEEGDSHPYEQYF
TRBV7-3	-	CASSLEDRWSGANVLTF
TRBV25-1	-	CASSDKTRAAFF
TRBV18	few	CASSPWGQVYGYTF
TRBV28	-	CASSPGPNRAYEAFF
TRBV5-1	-	CASRETDYGYTF
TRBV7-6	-	CASSPGLAGEQYF
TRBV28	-	CASTLDRGRVYSNQPQHF
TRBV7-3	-	CASSLRGSAGYTF
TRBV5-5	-	CASSSGQAARNTIYF
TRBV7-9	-	CASSPGGSYNSPLHF
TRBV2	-	CASSEAFSSFTDTQYF
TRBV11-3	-	CASSLTGRNEKLFF
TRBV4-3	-	CASSPTRGTEAFF
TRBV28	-	CASSPGQRPYEQYF
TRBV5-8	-	CASSWTENTEAFF
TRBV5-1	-	CASSLVLQGGRVNEQFF
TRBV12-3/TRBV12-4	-	CASSFSGGEAFF
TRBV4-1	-	CASSQDNNRGPPLHF
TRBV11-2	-	CASSLGPGGFNEQFF